Given below is one TCR beta chain in context. The method was immunoSEQ multiplex PCR; TCRdb's version includes in-frame clones alone and lacks a portion of them. Of about 90,000 clones in the sample, roughly nine tenths were seen once. V was pared by 6 bases and J by 4 bases, with 12 bases of the junction left unmatched. CDR3 length equals 17 residues. CDR1 is MNHEY and CDR2 is SVGEGT in the germline V gene. The sample is drawn from a study of blood T cell repertoires in COVID-19. About the study: The origin of the acute and convalescent COVID-19 samples was the United States, Italy and Spain. The analysed material was cDNA or gDNA that came from T cells, B-cell-depleted T cells, or PBMCs.

This clonotype was sampled from a human donor with active COVID-19. The donor label of this sample is uncertain. The rearrangement joins TRBV6-2 or TRBV6-3 to TRBJ2-1; 10 nucleotides line up with TRBD2. The sequenced sample was peripheral blood. The CDR3 loop is CASSRFSTSGAYNEQFF. The CDR3 DNA sequence: TGTGCCAGCAGCCGATTTTCTACTAGCGGGGCTTACAATGAGCAGTTCTTC.